The entry below gives a single T cell receptor (beta chain) sequence along with its context. Its antigen is currently unknown. The CDR3 has 13 residues. CDR1 is DFQATT, CDR2 SNEGSKA, per germline (reference sequence). The V end lost 3 bases, the J end lost 2 bases, and 11 bases lay between the germline ends. This sample is drawn from a study of T-cell reconstitution after alpha-beta-depleted transplantation in children. General observations from the study: The authors attributed T-cell counts and diversity one year after transplant mostly to newly produced T cells. The high TCRbeta diversity at day 60 in some patients came from surviving recipient T cells and thymic progenitors. Expanded clones from the graft, numbering several hundred, reportedly supplied alpha-beta T cells about two months after transplant.

Preparing the TCRbeta library involved the use of unique molecular identifiers. MiXCR, applied by TCRdb to the PCR reads, yields one record per CDR3 protein. The table shows tens of thousands of distinct CDR3 sequences, with 18% occurring only once. This sequence joins TRBV20-1 and TRBJ2-7, with D maybe TRBD1 (6 bases). The source of this sequence is a male patient aged 2 to 10 who had a stem cell transplant for acute lymphoblastic leukemia, so the T cells may come from the graft donor. Sequenced here: PBMCs, mostly from graft donor cells, sampled 360 days after TCRalphabeta/CD19-depleted stem cell transplant. The CDR3 DNA follows: TGCAGTGCTAGCCAGGGGCTTGCCTACGAGCAGTACTTC. Translation gives CSASQGLAYEQYF.